Listed here are 3 T cell receptor beta chains from one sample, sequenced in a study of blood T cell repertoires in COVID-19 (dated by TCRdb to 2018 to 2020). Libraries were built with the immunoSEQ multiplex PCR assay. TCRdb took over this immuneACCESS table, retaining in-frame rearrangements with V and J assigned. Such tables are incomplete; in checked studies, under half of the missing clones stem from an unresolved V gene, and the remainder is unexplained. For this sample there are tens of thousands of clones; roughly 85% appear just once. Roughly 4.3% of the sample goes to the ten largest clones. Sequencing input: peripheral blood. These receptors originate from a man aged 60-69 years with COVID-19, enrolled during active disease.

The chain is built from TRBV3-1 (or the pseudogene TRBV3-2) and TRBJ1-1; no definite D call. This CDR3 has 13 amino acids. Trimming pared 0 bases from V and 3 bases from J, leaving 5 bases between. Germline values: CDR1 LGHDT, CDR2 YNNKEL (reference sequence). DNA of the CDR3: TGTGCCAGCAGCCAAGAGGAGTACACTGAAGCTTTCTTT. Translation: CASSQEEYTEAFF.

The chain uses TRBV14 and TRBJ1-5, with D possibly being TRBD1 (5 bases). Per the germline V gene, CDR1 is SGHDN and CDR2 is FVKESK. V was trimmed by 4 bases and J by 3 bases, leaving 16 bases between them. The CDR3 consists of 16 residues. This chain's CDR3 is CASSPSGAGLNQPQHF. The DNA of the CDR3 is TGTGCCAGCAGCCCGTCGGGTGCGGGACTCAATCAGCCCCAGCATTTT.

The genes are TRBV30 and TRBJ2-3; 9 nucleotides agree with TRBD2. Trimming cost V 4 bases and J 3 bases; bases outside gene matches: 8. CDR1 and CDR2 from the germline V gene are GTSNPN and SVGIG (reference sequence). The CDR3 is 15 amino acids. The CDR3 loop is CAWTQGSGRTDTQYF. Written as DNA, the CDR3 is TGTGCCTGGACCCAGGGTAGCGGGAGAACAGATACGCAGTATTTT.